The clone carrying this TCR beta chain occurred a few times. Its antigen is unidentified. This specimen comes from a study of cytomegalovirus exposure and HLA in healthy donors. Background on the study: Among the 370 or so donors who were genotyped, roughly 86% fell in the genetic ancestry cluster that is associated with self-reported Caucasian donors. General study results and limits: As a later analysis showed, several of the most significant clusters appeared to be linked to common viral pathogens.

Germline V lookup: CDR1 WNHNN, CDR2 SYGVQD (reference sequence). The CDR3 has 16 amino acids. Losses at the gene ends were 8 bases for V and 3 bases for J; bases not matched to a gene: 13. Healthy people donating bone marrow made up the donors. PCR used 60 Vbeta primers and 13 Jbeta primers. As originally analysed: Later, an analysis found 75 million to 100 million unique TCR beta chains, and about 10 million of these were shared. Sequencing was performed with immunoSEQ multiplex PCR; in TCRdb, only in-frame clones are kept and a portion is missing. From that table come the V and J calls and clone size; the DNA was used to work out D and trimming. The sample carries 150,000 or so clones, approximately 82% recorded once.

The sequencing input was PBMCs. This TCR derives from a man in his late teens or twenties in good health and CMV-seropositive. This rearrangement joins TRBV10-1 to TRBJ1-1; 9 bases line up with TRBD1. The CDR3 loop is CASSRGTGHGDTEAFF. CDR3 bases: TGCGCCAGCTCCCGGGGGACAGGGCATGGGGACACTGAAGCTTTCTTT.